This T cell receptor beta chain was obtained from a study of T cell responses to AZD1222 COVID-19 vaccine. CDR1 is SGHDN, CDR2 FVKESK, per germline. V dropped 2 bases and J dropped 0; count of bases not matched to a gene: 5. This CDR3 region has 17 residues. Here immunoSEQ multiplex PCR was the method, and the copy in TCRdb shows in-frame clones only, minus some. This sample has about 150,000 clones, with 84% found just once. The chain recombines TRBV14 with TRBJ1-2, with 11 bases fitting TRBD1. The sequencing here drew on peripheral blood, taken on day 0 of AZD1222 vaccination. The clonotype comes from an adult in good health. The CDR3 bases are TGTGCCAGCAGCCAAAGAGGACAGGGGGCCTCTAACTATGGCTACACCTTC. Translating gives CASSQRGQGASNYGYTF.